This TCR beta chain was captured in a study of blood T cell repertoires in COVID-19. Study summary: The cDNA or gDNA used as material had been derived from T cells, B-cell-depleted T cells, or PBMCs.

Libraries were prepared by immunoSEQ multiplex PCR; TCRdb keeps only in-frame clonotypes and omits some of them. In the table there are fewer than 65,000 clones, around 80% of which are singletons. The CDR3 sequence is 12 residues long. V lost 7 bases to trimming and J lost 1 base; unmatched junction nucleotides: 0. From germline, CDR1 is MDHEN and CDR2 SYDVKM. Material: peripheral blood. The chain recombines TRBV28 with TRBJ1-1; 7 nucleotides match TRBD1. The TCR sequence derives from a man aged 60-69 years with acute or convalescent COVID-19. The DNA of the CDR3 is TGTGCCAGCAACAGGGGGAACACTGAAGCTTTCTTT. Residues: CASNRGNTEAFF.